The T cell receptor (beta chain) described here comes from a study of T-cell reconstitution after alpha-beta-depleted transplantation in children. The CDR3 has 16 residues. V was pared by 5 bases and J by 10 bases, with 23 bases between. As it was prepared, the TCRbeta library received unique molecular identifiers. TCRdb passed the PCR reads through MiXCR, listing each CDR3 protein once. In the table there are some 490,000 distinct CDR3 sequences, around 13% of which are singletons. The receptor comes from a human donor who donated a stem cell graft to a child with combined immunodeficiency. The sample consisted of PBMCs from the stem cell graft donor, taken from the stem cell graft. The V call is TRBV12-3 or TRBV12-4, the J call TRBJ1-4; the D is unclear. CDR3 in amino acids: CASSPEGTVSEGKLFF. The CDR3 DNA is TGTGCCAGCAGTCCTGAGGGAACCGTATCGGAGGGAAAACTGTTTTTT.